Reported below is one T cell receptor (beta chain). Its antigen is not yet known. Base qualities are not recorded, but no much larger clone differs from it by a single base. The data are from a study of T cell responses to AZD1222 COVID-19 vaccine (dated by TCRdb to the early 2020s). The study in broad terms: TCR sequencing was performed for 230 to 250 trial participants, of whom about 210 were given two doses of AZD1222 and around 25 were given two doses of MenACWY control vaccine. Enrollment into the trials was organized by age into subgroups of 18-55, 56-69 and 70-plus years, and those subgroups contained around 150, 28 and 57 TCR-sequenced participants, respectively.

In the germline V gene, CDR1 corresponds to SGHAT and CDR2 to FQNNGV. Counted from cysteine to phenylalanine, this CDR3 has 15 amino acids. The DNA shown is the 45-base CDR3, in frame from base 1. V is cut back by 4 bases and J by 0 bases, with 0 bases in the junction unmatched. The investigation overall reported the following: Participants were mostly white British and included more females than males, and it was suggested by the authors that clonal diversity may have been underestimated. The 56-69-year group was small, and its depth increase did not reach significance, likely because of low power. Conclusions about previously exposed vaccinees were limited because only six AZD1222 recipients were SARS-CoV-2 seropositive at baseline. Because no day 14 peak-response samples were available, the repertoires could be characterized only after the peak T cell response. Nearly half of unique spike-specific TCRs reportedly recognized epitopes outside regions mutated in the B.1.351 and B.1.1.7 variants. After two AZD1222 doses, both the breadth and the depth of spike-specific TCRs were significantly higher than at day 0 and than in MenACWY recipients. Vaccine-associated CD4 TCRs spanned the whole spike protein, with dominant responses in regions 160-218 and 743-854.

The CDR3 regions of human TCRbeta chains were analyzed by immunosequencing. In the original analysis: Repertoire TCRs were checked for matches against a reference library of SARS-CoV-2-specific TCRs that had been generated using the MIRA antigen-specificity platform. Breadth was defined as the fraction of unique TCRs that were SARS-CoV-2-associated. Depth was defined as the fraction of total T cells that were SARS-CoV-2-associated. Each spike-specific TCR was assigned to its reactive spike region and to a CD4 or CD8 class using the MIRA data. Log10-transformed breadth and depth values were compared by one-way ANOVA with Sidak's multiple comparisons tests. The clones in this table, taken by TCRdb from immuneACCESS, are in-frame only. Not every clone is retained; where verified, under half of the shortfall comes from an unresolved V gene, and the cause of the rest is unknown. V, J and clone size reflect that table, while D and trimming were determined from the DNA. This sample has 190,000 or so clones in its table, and approximately 91% of those were observed once. About 3.5% of the sample is in the top ten clones.

The sample's time point, from its label and the paper: about 28 days (+/-7) after the second vaccine dose. AZD1222 recipients with second doses at about 4 weeks or about 12 weeks were pooled, because spike-specific TCR depth and breadth did not differ between schedules. Vaccinee samples were obtained from the UK trials COV001 and COV002, which included a single-blind randomized controlled phase 2/3 trial of AZD1222 (ChAdOx1 nCoV-19) in healthy adults. Trial participant PBMC samples were collected at day 0 and day 28 after the second dose for TCRbeta chain sequencing. Sample: peripheral blood, taken 28 days after the second AZD1222 dose. The source of this sequence is an adult who received the AZD1222 COVID-19 vaccine. The rearranged segments are TRBV11-2 and TRBJ2-6; 7 junctional bases match TRBD2. This receptor has the CDR3 CASSSSGSGANVLTF. The nucleotides are TGTGCCAGCAGCTCTAGCGGCTCTGGGGCCAACGTCCTGACTTTC.